These 21 T cell receptor beta chains share one sample of origin, sequenced in a study of shared clonotypes between healthy human individuals. Method: immunoSEQ multiplex PCR; TCRdb's copy keeps in-frame clones and lacks some. The table includes some 360,000 clones, over 70% detected once. The sequencing input was memory CD4+ T cells sorted from blood. The subset here: CD45RA-negative fraction. Receptors were obtained from a man aged 25 to 40 in good health.

The rearrangement uses TRBV28 and TRBJ2-1, with TRBD2 identical over 14 bases. CDR1 MDHEN and CDR2 SYDVKM come from the germline V gene. This CDR3 comprises 17 residues. J gave up 5 bases and V 5 bases, and 8 bases lay outside the gene matches. Here the CDR3 reads CASSPQGLAGGNNEQFF. The CDR3 coding sequence is TGTGCCAGCAGTCCCCAAGGACTAGCGGGGGGAAACAATGAGCAGTTCTTC.

V and J are TRBV19 and TRBJ1-5, with D possibly TRBD1 on 5 matching bases. Per germline, CDR1 LNHDA and CDR2 SQIVND (reference sequence). This CDR3 spans 16 amino acids. V lost 0 bases to trimming and J lost 4 bases, with 13 bases between them. Written as DNA, the CDR3 is TGTGCCAGTAGTATAGATGGGTCGGGGGTAAATCAGCCCCAGCATTTT. Its protein is CASSIDGSGVNQPQHF.

The chain is built from TRBV13 and TRBJ1-5; D possibly corresponds to TRBD1 (5 bases). Looked up from germline, CDR1 is PRHDT and CDR2 is FYEKMQ (reference sequence). V shed 5 bases and J shed 0 bases, with 20 bases lying between them. The CDR3 totals 18 residues. CDR3 protein: CASSRALKGRGSNQPQHF. The CDR3 DNA follows: TGTGCCAGCAGCCGAGCGCTCAAGGGGAGGGGTAGCAATCAGCCCCAGCATTTT. Supplemented by reference TRBV13 and TRBJ1-5, the full variable domain reads AAGVIQSPRHLIKEKRETATLKCYPIPRHDTVYWYQQGPGQDPQFLISFYEKMQSDKGSIPDRFSAQQFSDYHSELNMSSLELGDSALYFCASSRALKGRGSNQPQHFGDGTRLSIL.

The V gene is TRBV7-9, the J gene TRBJ2-7; D unclear. Germline lookup yields CDR1 SEHNR and CDR2 FQNEAQ (reference sequence). The CDR3 covers 15 residues. V was clipped by 6 bases and J by 5 bases, with 20 bases between them. For the CDR3, the DNA is TGTGCCAGCAGTTCCCCCCGGCCCATGGGCGACGAGCAGTACTTC. This gives the protein CASSSPRPMGDEQYF.

Remarks on this clone: At one end the junction does not follow the germline gene, possibly because of a read error. The gene calls are TRBV6-5 and TRBJ2-7; D not resolved. Germline CDR1 is MNHEY and CDR2 is SVGAGI. The CDR3 length is 13 residues. CDR3 residues: CASLPSSSYEQYF. Here the CDR3 DNA reads TGCGCCAGCCTGCCTAGTTCCTCCTACGAGCAGTACTTC.

This chain uses TRBV7-6 with TRBJ2-1; D not certain. The V and J ends lost 5 bases and 6 bases respectively, with 17 bases between them. CDR1 SGHVS and CDR2 FNYEAQ come from the germline V gene. The CDR3 is 15 residues long. The chain's CDR3 is CASSPTPGPLNEQFF. The DNA for the CDR3 is TGTGCCAGCAGCCCTACTCCGGGCCCACTCAATGAGCAGTTCTTC.

The V and J genes are TRBV5-1 and TRBJ2-7; 10 nucleotides agree with TRBD2. V was clipped by 8 bases and J by 3 bases; unmatched bases: 5. Germline V gene lookup returns CDR1 SGHRS and CDR2 YFSETQ. This CDR3 is 13 amino acids long. The CDR3 DNA reads TGCGCCAGTGGACTAGCGGAGAACTACGAGCAGTACTTC. Encoded protein: CASGLAENYEQYF.

This chain's CDR3 is CASSPREFGTQYF. The CDR3 bases are TGTGCCAGCAGCCCCCGGGAGTTCGGGACCCAGTACTTC. J is TRBJ2-5 and V is TRBV7-9; tentative D call: TRBD2 (6 bases). The CDR3 spans 13 residues. CDR1 SEHNR and CDR2 FQNEAQ come from the germline V gene (reference sequence). The germline V and J ends were trimmed by 5 bases and 7 bases, with 14 bases remaining between them.

The rearrangement uses TRBV5-1 and TRBJ2-3, with D maybe TRBD2 (7 bases). Trimming pared 4 bases from V and 7 bases from J, leaving 16 bases between. This CDR3 has 14 residues. CDR1 is SGHRS, CDR2 YFSETQ, per germline. The chain's CDR3 is CASSPGGQANTQYF. DNA of the CDR3: TGCGCCAGCAGCCCCGGGGGGCAGGCGAATACGCAGTATTTT.

The V gene is TRBV11-2, the J gene TRBJ1-4; D gene uncertain. The CDR3 has 17 amino acids. Trimming left V 2 bases short and J 0 bases short, with 13 bases between. From germline, CDR1 is SGHAT and CDR2 FQNNGV. CDR3 in amino acids: CASSLNLGLTTNEKLFF. For the CDR3, the DNA is TGTGCCAGCAGCTTAAATTTGGGGTTGACAACTAATGAAAAACTGTTTTTT.

CDR3 amino acids: CASSVLGQGKETQYF. For the CDR3, the DNA is TGTGCCAGCAGCGTATTAGGACAGGGGAAAGAGACCCAGTACTTC. The chain employs TRBV9 and TRBJ2-5; 9 nucleotides agree with TRBD1. V lost 1 base and J lost 3; bases outside the gene matches: 4. The CDR3 runs 15 residues. Per the germline V gene, CDR1 is SGDLS and CDR2 is YYNGEE.

This clone has a single count. The rearrangement joins TRBV28 to TRBJ1-1, with 7 nucleotides matching TRBD1. The CDR3 loop spans 16 amino acids. Germline V lookup: CDR1 MDHEN, CDR2 SYDVKM. V was clipped by 9 bases and J by 1 base; unmatched bases: 14. The chain's CDR3 is CASCTGAGGANTEAFF. The CDR3 DNA reads TGTGCCAGTTGTACAGGGGCGGGGGGCGCGAACACTGAAGCTTTCTTT.

This clone was counted a single time. Within the sample, other DNA sequences also encode this same CDR3. The gene calls are TRBV4-1 and TRBJ2-7; TRBD1 aligns across 8 bases. Germline V gene sequence: CDR1 MGHRA, CDR2 YSYEKL. The CDR3 has 14 residues. V shed 4 bases and J 3 bases; nucleotides not matched to a gene: 5. The CDR3 is CASSRRDRSYEQYF. The CDR3 DNA reads TGCGCCAGCAGCCGGAGGGACAGGAGCTACGAGCAGTACTTC.

Points on this clone: An end of the junction differs from the germline gene, which may be a read error. This chain joins TRBV2 and TRBJ2-1; D remains unclear. The length of the CDR3 is 13 residues. Per the germline V gene, CDR1 is SNHLY and CDR2 is FYNNEI. The CDR3 sequence is CAAQPGSHNEQFF. The CDR3 coding sequence is TGTGCCGCCCAGCCGGGCTCCCACAATGAGCAGTTCTTC.

This clone was found a few times. V and J are TRBV29-1 and TRBJ2-3; the D gene is possibly TRBD2 (5 bases). This CDR3 spans 14 amino acids. CDR1 is SQVTM and CDR2 is ANQGSEA in the germline V gene. Trimming pared 3 bases from V and 1 base from J, leaving 11 bases between. CDR3 region: CSVDRLLRTDTQYF. The CDR3 DNA follows: TGCAGCGTTGACCGACTACTTCGCACAGATACGCAGTATTTT.

V is TRBV6-5 and J is TRBJ1-1; 7 bases are shared with TRBD1. The CDR3 contains 15 residues. J lost 1 base, V lost 5 bases, and 7 bases had no gene match. Germline lookup yields CDR1 MNHEY and CDR2 SVGAGI. CDR3 loop: CASSIRGQSNTEAFF. The CDR3 DNA reads TGTGCCAGCAGTATTAGGGGGCAGTCGAACACTGAAGCTTTCTTT.

Worth noting for this clone: Other DNA sequences in this sample translate to the same CDR3. V is TRBV27 and J is TRBJ1-1, with D possibly TRBD1 on 5 matching bases. The V end lost 5 bases, the J end lost 0 bases, and 10 bases lay between the germline ends. This CDR3 comprises 14 residues. CDR1 and CDR2 (germline): MNHEY, SMNVEV (reference sequence). The CDR3 DNA reads TGTGCCAGCAGTCTAAGGGGTTTGAACACTGAAGCTTTCTTT. This gives the protein CASSLRGLNTEAFF.

The J gene is TRBJ1-4, the V gene TRBV5-5; D remains unclear. Germline V gene sequence: CDR1 SGHKS, CDR2 YYEKEE (reference sequence). Deletions cut 0 bases from V and 4 bases from J, with 10 bases between. This CDR3 region has 15 residues. CDR3 loop: CASSLAPVDNEKLFF. DNA for the CDR3: TGTGCCAGCAGCTTGGCCCCAGTAGATAATGAAAAACTGTTTTTT.

The J gene is TRBJ2-7, the V gene TRBV7-2, with 7 bases fitting TRBD1. CDR3 size: 14 residues. V shed 0 bases and J 2 bases; nucleotides not matched to a gene: 1. Germline V gives CDR1 SGHTA, CDR2 FQGNSA. The CDR3 coding sequence is TGTGCCAGCAGCTTAGCGGGACAGACCTACGAGCAGTACTTC. Protein sequence: CASSLAGQTYEQYF. Based on the CDR3 plus reference TRBV7-2 and TRBJ2-7, the full variable domain is GAGVSQSPSNKVTEKGKDVELRCDPISGHTALYWYRQSLGQGLEFLIYFQGNSAPDKSGLPSDRFSAERTGGSVSTLTIQRTQQEDSAVYLCASSLAGQTYEQYFGPGTRLTVT.

J is TRBJ2-6 and V is TRBV29-1; a possible D gene is TRBD2 (5 bases). The CDR3 is 14 residues long. V lost 4 bases and J 0 bases, leaving 7 bases between the germline ends. Germline V lookup: CDR1 SQVTM, CDR2 ANQGSEA. CDR3 coding DNA: TGCAGCGTTGGGAGGCGCTCTGGGGCCAACGTCCTGACTTTC. This codes for CSVGRRSGANVLTF. The complete variable domain, with remaining parts taken from reference TRBV29-1 and TRBJ2-6, reads SAVISQKPSRDICQRGTSLTIQCQVDSQVTMMFWYRQQPGQSLTLIATANQGSEATYESGFVIDKFPISRPNLTFSTLTVSNMSPEDSSIYLCSVGRRSGANVLTFGAGSRLTVL.

The chain joins TRBV7-8 to TRBJ2-1; no definite D call. CDR3 length: 15 residues. Trimming pared 5 bases from V and 8 bases from J, leaving 19 bases between. From germline, CDR1 is SGHVS and CDR2 FQNEAQ. CDR3 residues: CASSQSQGQSHEQFF. CDR3 DNA sequence: TGTGCCAGCAGCCAAAGCCAAGGGCAGTCCCATGAGCAGTTCTTC.